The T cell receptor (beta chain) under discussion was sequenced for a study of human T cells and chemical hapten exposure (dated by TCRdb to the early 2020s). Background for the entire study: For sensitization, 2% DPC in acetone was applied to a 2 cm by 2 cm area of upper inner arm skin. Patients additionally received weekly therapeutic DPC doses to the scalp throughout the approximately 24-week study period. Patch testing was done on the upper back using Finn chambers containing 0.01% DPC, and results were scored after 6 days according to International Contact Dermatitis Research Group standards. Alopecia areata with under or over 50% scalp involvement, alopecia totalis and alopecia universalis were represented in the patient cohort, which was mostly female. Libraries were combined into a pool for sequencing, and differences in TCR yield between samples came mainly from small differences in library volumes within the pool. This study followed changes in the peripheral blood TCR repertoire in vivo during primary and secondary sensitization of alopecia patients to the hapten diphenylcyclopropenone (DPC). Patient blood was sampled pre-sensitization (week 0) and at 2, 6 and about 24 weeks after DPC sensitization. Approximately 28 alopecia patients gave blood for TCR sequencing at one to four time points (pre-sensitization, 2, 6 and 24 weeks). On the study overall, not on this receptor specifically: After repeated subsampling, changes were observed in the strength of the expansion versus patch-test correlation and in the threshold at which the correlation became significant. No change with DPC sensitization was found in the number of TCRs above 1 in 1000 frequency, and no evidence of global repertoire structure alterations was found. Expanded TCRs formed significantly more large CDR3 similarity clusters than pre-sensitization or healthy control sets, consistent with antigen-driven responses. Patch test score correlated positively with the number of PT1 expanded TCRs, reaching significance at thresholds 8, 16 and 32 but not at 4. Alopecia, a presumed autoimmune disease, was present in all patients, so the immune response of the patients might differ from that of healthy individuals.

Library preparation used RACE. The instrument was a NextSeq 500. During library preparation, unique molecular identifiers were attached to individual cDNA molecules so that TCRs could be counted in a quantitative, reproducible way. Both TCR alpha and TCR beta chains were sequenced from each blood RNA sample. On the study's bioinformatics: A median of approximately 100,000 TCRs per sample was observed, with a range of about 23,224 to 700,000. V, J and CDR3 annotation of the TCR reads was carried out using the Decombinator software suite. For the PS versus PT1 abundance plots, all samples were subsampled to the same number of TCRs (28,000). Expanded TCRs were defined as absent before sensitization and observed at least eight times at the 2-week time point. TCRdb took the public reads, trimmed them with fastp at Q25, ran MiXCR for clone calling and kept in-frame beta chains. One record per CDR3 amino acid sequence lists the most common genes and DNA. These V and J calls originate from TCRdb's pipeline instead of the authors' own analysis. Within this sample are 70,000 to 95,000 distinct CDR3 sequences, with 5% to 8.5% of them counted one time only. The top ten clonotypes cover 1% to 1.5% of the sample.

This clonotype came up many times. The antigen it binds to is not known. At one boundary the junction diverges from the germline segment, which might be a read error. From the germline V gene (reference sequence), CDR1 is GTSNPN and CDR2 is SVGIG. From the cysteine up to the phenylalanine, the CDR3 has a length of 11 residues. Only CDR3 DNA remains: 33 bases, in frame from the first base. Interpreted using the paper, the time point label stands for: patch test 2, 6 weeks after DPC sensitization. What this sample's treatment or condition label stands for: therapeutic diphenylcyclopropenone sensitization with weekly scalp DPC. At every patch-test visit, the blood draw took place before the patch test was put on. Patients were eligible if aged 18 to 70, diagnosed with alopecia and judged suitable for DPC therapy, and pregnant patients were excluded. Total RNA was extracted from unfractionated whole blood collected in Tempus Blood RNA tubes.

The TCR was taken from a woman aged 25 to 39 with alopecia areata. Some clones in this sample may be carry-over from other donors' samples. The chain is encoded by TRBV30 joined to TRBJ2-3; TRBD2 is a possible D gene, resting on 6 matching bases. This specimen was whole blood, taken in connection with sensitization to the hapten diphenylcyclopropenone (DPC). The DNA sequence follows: TGTGCTTGGACGGGGGCAGATACGCAGTATTTT. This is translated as CAWTGADTQYF. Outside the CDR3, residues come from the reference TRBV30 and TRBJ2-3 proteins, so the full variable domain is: SQTIHQWPATLVQPVGSPLSLECTVEGTSNPNLYWYRQAAGRGLQLLFYSVGIGQISSEVPQNLSASRPQDRQFILSSKKLLLSDSGFYLCAWTGADTQYFGPGTRLTVL.